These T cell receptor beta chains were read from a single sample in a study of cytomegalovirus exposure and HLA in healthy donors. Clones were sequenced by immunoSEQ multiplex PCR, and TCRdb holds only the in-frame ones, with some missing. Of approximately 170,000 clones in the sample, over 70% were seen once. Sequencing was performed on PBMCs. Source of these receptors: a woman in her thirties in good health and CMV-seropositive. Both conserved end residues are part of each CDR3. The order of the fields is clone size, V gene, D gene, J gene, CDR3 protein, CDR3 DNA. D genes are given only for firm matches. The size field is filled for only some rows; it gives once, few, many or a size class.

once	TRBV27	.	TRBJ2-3	CASSPHFSTDTQYF	TGTGCCAGCAGTCCGCACTTTAGCACAGATACGCAGTATTTT
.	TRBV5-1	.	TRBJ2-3	CASSPAGGTDTQYF	TGCGCCAGCAGCCCCGCAGGGGGGACAGATACGCAGTATTTT
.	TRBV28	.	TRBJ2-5	CASSPKRNQETQYF	TGTGCCAGCAGTCCCAAGCGGAACCAAGAGACCCAGTACTTC
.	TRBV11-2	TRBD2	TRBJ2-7	CASSLYTSGRPGYEQYF	TGTGCCAGCAGCTTATATACTAGCGGGAGACCGGGCTACGAGCAGTACTTC
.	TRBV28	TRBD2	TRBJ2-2	CASTGGRSLSTGELFF	TGTGCCAGCACGGGCGGGAGGAGTCTTAGCACCGGGGAGCTGTTTTTT
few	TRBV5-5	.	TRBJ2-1	CASSLALAQPHEQFF	TGTGCCAGCAGCTTGGCCCTAGCGCAGCCACATGAGCAGTTCTTC
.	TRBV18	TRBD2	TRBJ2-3	CASSPAGGPGDTQYF	TGTGCCAGCTCACCAGCGGGAGGGCCTGGAGATACGCAGTATTTT
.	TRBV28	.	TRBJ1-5	CASRDSQPQHF	TGTGCCAGCAGAGATAGTCAGCCCCAGCATTTT
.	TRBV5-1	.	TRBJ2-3	CASFQPGTDTQYF	TGCGCCAGCTTTCAGCCGGGGACAGATACGCAGTATTTT
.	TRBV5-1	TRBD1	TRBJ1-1	CASSVGTGLNTEAFF	TGCGCCAGCAGCGTAGGGACAGGGCTGAACACTGAAGCTTTCTTT
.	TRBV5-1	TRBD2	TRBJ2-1	CASAGTSGSNEQFF	TGCGCCAGCGCCGGGACTAGCGGGTCCAATGAGCAGTTCTTC
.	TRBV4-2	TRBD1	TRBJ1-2	CASSQDRTGGLSSSYTF	TGTGCCAGCAGCCAAGATCGCACAGGGGGACTATCTTCATCCTACACCTTC
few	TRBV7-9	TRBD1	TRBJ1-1	CASSIQGGAFF	TGTGCCAGCAGCATACAGGGGGGAGCTTTCTTT
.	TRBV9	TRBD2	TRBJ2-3	CASSVLTSGGTDTQYF	TGTGCCAGCAGCGTATTGACTAGCGGGGGCACAGATACGCAGTATTTT
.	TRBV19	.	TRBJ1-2	CASSTRGGGSTLPPGYTF	TGTGCCAGTAGTACTCGGGGGGGCGGTTCCACGTTACCCCCGGGCTACACCTTC
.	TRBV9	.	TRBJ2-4	CASSVDRTMNIQYF	TGTGCCAGCAGCGTAGACAGGACTATGAACATTCAGTACTTC
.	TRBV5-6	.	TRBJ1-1	CASSPAGRDTEAFF	TGTGCCAGCAGCCCCGCGGGGAGGGACACTGAAGCTTTCTTT
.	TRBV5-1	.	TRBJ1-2	CASSLEARANYGYTF	TGCGCCAGCAGCTTGGAGGCCAGGGCTAACTATGGCTACACCTTC
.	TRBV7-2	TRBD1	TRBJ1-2	CASSSPMTGGLYGYTF	TGTGCCAGCAGCTCCCCCATGACAGGGGGCTTGTATGGCTACACCTTC
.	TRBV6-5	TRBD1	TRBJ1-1	CASSYSKGTGAEAFF	TGTGCCAGCAGTTACTCAAAAGGGACAGGGGCTGAAGCTTTCTTT
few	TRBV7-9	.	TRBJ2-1	CASSLAEGNEQFF	TGTGCCAGCAGCTTAGCGGAGGGGAATGAGCAGTTCTTC
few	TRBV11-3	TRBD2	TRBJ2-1	CASSLASGIYNEQFF	TGTGCCAGCAGCTTAGCTAGCGGAATCTACAATGAGCAGTTCTTC
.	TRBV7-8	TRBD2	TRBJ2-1	CASSLGTSGFNEQFF	TGTGCCAGCAGCTTGGGGACTAGCGGGTTCAATGAGCAGTTCTTC
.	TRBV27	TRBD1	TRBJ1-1	CASSPGGRGLNTEAFF	TGTGCCAGCAGTCCCGGGGGCAGGGGGTTGAACACTGAAGCTTTCTTT
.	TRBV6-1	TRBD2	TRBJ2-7	CASSERSGRPLDEQYF	TGTGCCAGCAGTGAAAGAAGCGGGAGGCCCTTGGACGAGCAGTACTTC
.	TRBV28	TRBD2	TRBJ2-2	CASSLWVAGGSGELFF	TGTGCCAGCAGTTTATGGGTAGCGGGAGGATCCGGGGAGCTGTTTTTT
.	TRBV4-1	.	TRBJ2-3	CASSRTLEDTQYF	TGCGCCAGCAGCCGCACTCTTGAAGATACGCAGTATTTT
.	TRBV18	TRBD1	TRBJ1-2	CASSPPRTGPNYGYTF	TGTGCCAGCTCACCCCCCCGGACAGGCCCTAACTATGGCTACACCTTC
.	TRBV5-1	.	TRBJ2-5	CASSPRGGQQETQYF	TGCGCCAGCAGCCCGAGAGGAGGACAGCAAGAGACCCAGTACTTC
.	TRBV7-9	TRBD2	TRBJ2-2	CASSGLAGSTGELFF	TGTGCCAGCAGCGGACTAGCGGGATCAACCGGGGAGCTGTTTTTT
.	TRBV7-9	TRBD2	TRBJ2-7	CASSLEGLAGAYEQYF	TGTGCCAGCAGCTTAGAAGGACTAGCGGGAGCATACGAGCAGTACTTC
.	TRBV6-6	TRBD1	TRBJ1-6	CASTHRDSSSPLHF	TGTGCCAGCACCCACCGGGACAGTTCCTCACCCCTCCACTTT
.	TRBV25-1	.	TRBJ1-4	CASKKEGATNEKLFF	TGTGCCAGCAAGAAAGAGGGGGCAACTAATGAAAAACTGTTTTTT
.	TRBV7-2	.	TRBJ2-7	CASSPGNFPYEQYF	TGTGCCAGCAGCCCCGGGAACTTCCCCTACGAGCAGTACTTC
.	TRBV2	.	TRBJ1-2	CASTLRGNGYTF	TGTGCCAGCACCCTACGGGGGAATGGCTACACCTTC
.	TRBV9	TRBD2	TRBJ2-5	CASSVGLAGGPRETQYF	TGTGCCAGCAGCGTAGGCCTAGCGGGAGGGCCGAGGGAGACCCAGTACTTC
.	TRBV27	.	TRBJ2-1	CASSLRPRGANEQFF	TGTGCCAGCAGTTTACGACCCAGGGGGGCCAATGAGCAGTTCTTC
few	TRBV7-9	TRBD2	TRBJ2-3	CASSSRPSGITDTQYF	TGTGCCAGCAGCTCCCGCCCTAGCGGGATCACAGATACGCAGTATTTT
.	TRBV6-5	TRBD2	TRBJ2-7	CASSFLWTSGRYEQYF	TGTGCCAGCAGTTTTCTCTGGACTAGCGGCCGTTACGAGCAGTACTTC
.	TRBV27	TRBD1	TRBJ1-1	CASSLATGETEAFF	TGTGCCAGCAGTTTAGCGACAGGGGAGACTGAAGCTTTCTTT
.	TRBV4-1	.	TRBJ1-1	CASSQARGTEAFF	TGCGCCAGCAGCCAGGCCAGGGGCACTGAAGCTTTCTTT